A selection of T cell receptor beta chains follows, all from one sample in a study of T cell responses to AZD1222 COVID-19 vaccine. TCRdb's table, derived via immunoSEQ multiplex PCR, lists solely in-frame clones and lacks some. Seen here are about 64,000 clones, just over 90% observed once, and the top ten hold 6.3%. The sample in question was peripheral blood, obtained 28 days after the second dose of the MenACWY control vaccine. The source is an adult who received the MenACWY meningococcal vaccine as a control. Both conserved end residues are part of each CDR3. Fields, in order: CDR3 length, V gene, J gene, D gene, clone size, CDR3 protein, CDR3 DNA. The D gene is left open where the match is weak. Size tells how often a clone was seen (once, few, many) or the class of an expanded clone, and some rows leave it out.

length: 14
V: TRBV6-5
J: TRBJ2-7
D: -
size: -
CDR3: CASSYSRPDYEQYF
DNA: TGTGCCAGCAGTTACTCCAGGCCCGACTACGAGCAGTACTTC

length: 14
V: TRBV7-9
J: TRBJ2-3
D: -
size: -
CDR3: CASMWTGHTDTQYF
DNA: TGTGCCAGTATGTGGACGGGGCACACAGATACGCAGTATTTT

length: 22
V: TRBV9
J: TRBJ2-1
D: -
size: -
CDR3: CASSTQPGTHIGGFSVVNEQFF
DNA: TGTGCCAGCAGCACTCAGCCCGGGACCCACATAGGAGGGTTTTCGGTGGTCAATGAGCAGTTCTTC

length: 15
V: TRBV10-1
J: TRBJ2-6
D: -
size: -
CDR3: CASSQGDSGANVLTF
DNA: TGCGCCAGCAGCCAGGGAGACTCTGGGGCCAACGTCCTGACTTTC

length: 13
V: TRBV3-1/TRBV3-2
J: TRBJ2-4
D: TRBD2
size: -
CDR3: CAAGGGAKNIQYF
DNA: TGTGCCGCCGGGGGGGGAGCCAAAAACATTCAGTACTTC

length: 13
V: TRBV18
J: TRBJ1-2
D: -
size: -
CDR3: CASSADRLYGYTF
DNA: TGTGCCAGCTCGGCCGACAGACTCTATGGCTACACCTTC

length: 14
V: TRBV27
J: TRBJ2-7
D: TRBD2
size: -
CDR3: CASSPTSGRNEQYF
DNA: TGTGCCAGCAGTCCGACTAGCGGACGTAACGAGCAGTACTTC

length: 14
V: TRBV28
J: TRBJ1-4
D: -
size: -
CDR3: CASRLLLRGEKLFF
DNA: TGTGCCAGCAGGTTACTACTCCGGGGCGAAAAACTGTTTTTT

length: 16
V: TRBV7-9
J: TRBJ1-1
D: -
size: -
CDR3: CASSLETAKPNTEAFF
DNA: TGTGCCAGCAGCTTAGAGACAGCTAAGCCGAACACTGAAGCTTTCTTT

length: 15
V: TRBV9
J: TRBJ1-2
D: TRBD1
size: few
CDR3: CASSAGTGNNYGYTF
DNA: TGTGCCAGCAGCGCAGGGACAGGGAACAACTATGGCTACACCTTC

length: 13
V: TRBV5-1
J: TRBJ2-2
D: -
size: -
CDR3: CASKEENTGELFF
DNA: TGCGCCAGCAAAGAGGAGAACACCGGGGAGCTGTTTTTT

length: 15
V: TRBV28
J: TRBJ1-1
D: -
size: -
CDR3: CASSPRDTVNTEAFF
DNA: TGTGCCAGCAGTCCCCGGGATACGGTGAACACTGAAGCTTTCTTT

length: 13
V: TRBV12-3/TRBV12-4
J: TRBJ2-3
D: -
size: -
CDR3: CASSFGSTDTQYF
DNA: TGTGCCAGCAGTTTCGGGAGCACAGATACGCAGTATTTT

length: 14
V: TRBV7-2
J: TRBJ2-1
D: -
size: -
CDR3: CASSAEAGINEQFF
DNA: TGTGCCAGCAGCGCGGAGGCCGGTATCAATGAGCAGTTCTTC

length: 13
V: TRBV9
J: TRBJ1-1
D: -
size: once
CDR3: CASSPLRELQAFF
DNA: TGTGCCAGCAGCCCGCTGCGGGAGCTTCAAGCTTTCTTT

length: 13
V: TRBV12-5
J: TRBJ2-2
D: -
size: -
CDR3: CASAYNSAGELFF
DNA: TGTGCTAGTGCCTATAATTCGGCCGGGGAGCTGTTTTTT

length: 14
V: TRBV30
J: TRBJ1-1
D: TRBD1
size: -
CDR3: CAWSTGGGGTEAFF
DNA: TGTGCCTGGAGCACAGGGGGCGGGGGAACTGAAGCTTTCTTT

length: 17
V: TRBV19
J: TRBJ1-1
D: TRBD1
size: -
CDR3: CASSMTGGAGLDTEAFF
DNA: TGTGCCAGTAGCATGACAGGGGGCGCCGGCTTGGACACTGAAGCTTTCTTT

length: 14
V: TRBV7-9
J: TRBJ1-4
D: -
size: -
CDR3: CASSWDRGGEKLFF
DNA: TGTGCCAGCAGCTGGGACCGGGGGGGTGAAAAACTGTTTTTT

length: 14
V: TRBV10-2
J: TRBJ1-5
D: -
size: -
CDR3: CASSERPLNQPQHF
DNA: TGCGCCAGCAGTGAGAGGCCACTCAATCAGCCCCAGCATTTT

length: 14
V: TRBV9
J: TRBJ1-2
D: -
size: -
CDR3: CASSVGAQSGGYTF
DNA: TGTGCCAGCAGCGTAGGGGCGCAGTCGGGTGGCTACACCTTC

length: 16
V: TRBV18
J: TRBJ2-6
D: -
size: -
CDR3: CASSRITTSGANVLTF
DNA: TGTGCCAGCTCACGCATAACGACTTCTGGGGCCAACGTCCTGACTTTC